This T cell receptor beta chain came from a study of Tregs in tolerant kidney transplant recipients. Unstimulated regulatory T cells (CD4+CD25+CD127-), CD4+CD25- non-regulatory cells, CD4 and CD8 cells were FACS-sorted from thawed PBMCs. There are 16 residues in the CDR3. The ends were cut back, 5 bases at V and 0 bases at J, with 14 bases in the middle. Per the germline V gene, CDR1 is LNHNV and CDR2 is YYDKDF (reference sequence). Here immunoSEQ multiplex PCR was the method, and the copy in TCRdb shows in-frame clones only, minus some. Of roughly 250,000 clones listed, about 86% are singletons. Sequencing input: CD4+ T cells from blood. This chain joins TRBV15 and TRBJ1-5, with D perhaps matching TRBD1 (6 bases). The clonotype comes from a human donor in good health. The CDR3 coding sequence is TGTGCCACCAGCTCAAGGGGGGCTTATAGCAATCAGCCCCAGCATTTT. Its translation: CATSSRGAYSNQPQHF.